This T cell receptor beta chain was sequenced for a study of T-cell reconstitution after alpha-beta-depleted transplantation in children. This CDR3 is 16 amino acids long. This clonotype showed up many times. Construction of the TCRbeta library involved unique molecular identifiers. MiXCR was run by TCRdb on the PCR reads, yielding one entry per CDR3 protein. Among some 200,000 distinct CDR3 sequences listed, 7.5% to 10% were seen once. This TCR was sampled from a human donor who donated a stem cell graft to a child with SCID. The starting material was PBMCs from the stem cell graft donor, obtained from the stem cell graft. The chain combines TRBV21-1 with TRBJ2-7; the tabulated D call, TRBD1, remains unverified against the DNA. TRBV21-1 is a pseudogene. The CDR3 sequence: CASKSGAALPMYEQYF. Written as DNA, the CDR3 is TGTGCCAGCAAGTCGGGGGCCGCCCTACCGATGTACGAGCAGTACTTC.